These T cell receptor beta chains were read from a single sample in a study of memory B cells and T cells in multiple sclerosis. Using immunoSEQ multiplex PCR, the repertoire was profiled, and TCRdb retains in-frame clones only, with some absent. The sample lists 9,000 to 15,000 clones; just under 85% were seen once. These receptors have no identified antigens. Sequenced material: PBMCs from blood kept in culture. Receptor source: a human donor with multiple sclerosis. Both conserved end residues are part of each CDR3. D genes are given only for firm matches. Only part of the rows carry a size: once, few, many, or a class if the clone is expanded.

>-|TRBV27|-|TRBJ1-2
CASSLRAGSNYGYTF
TGTGCCAGCAGTTTACGTGCGGGCAGCAACTATGGCTACACCTTC
>-|TRBV14|-|TRBJ2-1
CASSPFPKGGSYNEQFF
TGTGCCAGCAGCCCATTCCCGAAAGGGGGCTCCTACAATGAGCAGTTCTTC
>few|TRBV7-8|-|TRBJ2-7
CASSLGAYWSDKTYEQYF
TGTGCCAGCAGCTTAGGTGCTTATTGGTCAGACAAAACCTACGAGCAGTACTTC
>-|TRBV6-1|-|TRBJ2-1
CASSEPGTANRQFF
TGTGCCAGCAGTGAGCCCGGGACGGCCAATCGCCAGTTCTTC
>-|TRBV6-6|-|TRBJ1-1
CATGGGAEAFF
TGTGCCACGGGGGGGGGTGCGGAAGCTTTCTTT
>-|TRBV6-6|-|TRBJ1-1
CASTPRTEAFF
TGTGCCAGCACCCCTCGAACTGAAGCTTTCTTT
>-|TRBV7-9|-|TRBJ1-5
CASSQFGGQPQHF
TGTGCCAGCAGCCAATTCGGGGGCCAGCCCCAGCATTTT
>-|TRBV4-1|-|TRBJ2-7
CASSQGTAYSYEQYF
TGCGCCAGCAGCCAAGGGACTGCATACTCCTACGAGCAGTACTTC
>-|TRBV9|-|TRBJ1-3
CASSPQIREDTIYF
TGTGCCAGCAGCCCTCAGATTCGGGAGGACACCATATATTTT
>-|TRBV11-2|TRBD1|TRBJ1-5
CASSAKGDRSNQPQHF
TGTGCCAGCAGCGCCAAGGGGGACAGGAGCAATCAGCCCCAGCATTTT
>-|TRBV25-1|-|TRBJ1-2
CASSDVSNYGYTF
TGTGCCAGCAGTGACGTGTCCAACTATGGCTACACCTTC
>-|TRBV28|-|TRBJ1-2
CASSLEGTNYGYTF
TGTGCCAGCAGTTTGGAGGGAACTAACTATGGCTACACCTTC
>once|TRBV5-1|TRBD2|TRBJ2-5
CASSRTSGDETQYF
TGCGCCAGCAGCAGGACTAGCGGGGACGAGACCCAGTACTTC
>-|TRBV27|TRBD1|TRBJ1-1
CLQGAEFPNTEAFF
TGTCTACAGGGGGCGGAATTCCCTAACACTGAAGCTTTCTTT
>-|TRBV18|TRBD1|TRBJ1-1
CASSLRTGGGTEAFF
TGTGCCAGCTCACTGCGGACAGGGGGTGGCACTGAAGCTTTCTTT
>few|TRBV27|TRBD1|TRBJ2-7
CASSLLPRGSYEQYF
TGTGCCAGCAGTTTATTGCCCAGGGGGTCCTACGAGCAGTACTTC
>-|TRBV2|-|TRBJ2-1
CASINRRSNNEQFF
TGTGCCAGCATAAACCGCCGATCCAACAATGAGCAGTTCTTC
>-|TRBV5-1|-|TRBJ2-5
CASSLRGMGRETQYF
TGCGCCAGCAGCTTGCGGGGCATGGGACGAGAGACCCAGTACTTC
>-|TRBV10-3|TRBD1|TRBJ1-5
CAISGTGGNQPQHF
TGTGCCATCAGTGGGACAGGGGGCAATCAGCCCCAGCATTTT
>once|TRBV6-5|TRBD1|TRBJ2-7
CASSPPHRGEQYF
TGTGCCAGCAGCCCGCCCCACAGGGGCGAGCAGTACTTC
>-|TRBV30|-|TRBJ2-7
CAWSVGQSYEQYF
TGTGCCTGGAGTGTTGGACAGTCCTACGAGCAGTACTTC
>-|TRBV5-1|-|TRBJ1-2
CASSPSTNYGYTF
TGCGCCAGCAGTCCGTCGACTAACTATGGCTACACCTTC
>-|TRBV28|-|TRBJ2-3
CASSFQGRGRDTQYF
TGTGCCAGCAGTTTTCAGGGGCGAGGAAGAGATACGCAGTATTTT
>-|TRBV6-5|TRBD1|TRBJ1-1
CATKYGTGTEAFF
TGTGCCACTAAATACGGGACAGGGACTGAAGCTTTCTTT
>-|TRBV29-1|TRBD1|TRBJ2-7
CSAEGTGSYEQYF
TGCAGCGCCGAGGGGACAGGCTCCTACGAGCAGTACTTC
>once|TRBV28|-|TRBJ1-5
CASSFLMAGVYSNQPQHF
TGTGCCAGCAGTTTTCTAATGGCGGGAGTCTATAGCAATCAGCCCCAGCATTTT
>-|TRBV23-1|TRBD2|TRBJ2-1
CASSHLPIKTSADEQFF
TGCGCCAGCAGTCACCTGCCCATCAAAACTAGCGCGGATGAGCAGTTCTTC
>-|TRBV28|TRBD1|TRBJ1-1
CASSTYTGQGLNTEAFF
TGTGCCAGCAGTACCTACACGGGACAGGGTCTAAACACTGAAGCTTTCTTT
>-|TRBV2|-|TRBJ1-1
CASPEDSTINTEAFF
TGTGCCAGCCCGGAAGACAGTACCATTAACACTGAAGCTTTCTTT
>once|TRBV6-1|TRBD1|TRBJ2-2
CASVRDRGPELFF
TGTGCCAGCGTCCGGGACAGGGGTCCGGAGCTGTTTTTT
>-|TRBV5-4|-|TRBJ2-7
CASSFGHSPEQYF
TGTGCCAGCAGCTTCGGCCACAGCCCCGAGCAGTACTTC
>-|TRBV28|-|TRBJ1-1
CASSFAGARTEAFF
TGTGCCAGCAGTTTCGCAGGGGCCAGGACTGAAGCTTTCTTT
>-|TRBV5-1|-|TRBJ2-2
CASSLGGGTGELFF
TGCGCCAGCAGCTTAGGAGGGGGCACCGGGGAGCTGTTTTTT
>-|TRBV7-8|-|TRBJ2-7
CASSATSSARPEQYF
TGTGCCAGCAGCGCAACTTCTAGCGCTAGGCCCGAGCAGTACTTC
>-|TRBV6-1|TRBD1|TRBJ2-4
CASSESDRGTAKNIQYF
TGTGCCAGCAGTGAATCCGACAGGGGTACGGCCAAAAACATTCAGTACTTC
>few|TRBV5-1|-|TRBJ2-7
CASSERGPSYEQYF
TGCGCCAGCAGCGAACGGGGTCCCTCCTACGAGCAGTACTTC